This TCR beta chain appears in the sequencing data of a study of blood T cell repertoires in COVID-19. The CDR3 consists of 15 residues. Deletions cut 4 bases from V and 6 bases from J, with 19 bases between. Per germline, CDR1 SNHLY and CDR2 FYNNEI. Per the original methods: Nucleated cell counts were estimated from reference gene primer amplification. Some clones are missing from TCRdb's copy, which holds only in-frame ones; the method was immunoSEQ multiplex PCR. Clone size and the V and J calls come from that table; the DNA yielded D and trimming. The sample has about 100,000 clones, 70% to 90% seen once; the top ten hold 6.8%.

The receptor's source is a man aged 50-60 years with active or convalescent COVID-19. The chain uses TRBV2 and TRBJ2-7; the D gene is possibly TRBD2 (5 bases). The sequenced sample was peripheral blood. CDR3 region: CASSVIAGEGGEQYF. Here the CDR3 DNA reads TGTGCCAGCAGTGTTATCGCGGGTGAGGGTGGCGAGCAGTACTTC.